These 5 T cell receptor beta chains came from one sample sequenced in a study of T cell responses to AZD1222 COVID-19 vaccine. Here immunoSEQ multiplex PCR was the method, and the copy in TCRdb shows in-frame clones only, minus some. The sample has over 100,000 clones; over 75% are singletons. This sample comprised peripheral blood, obtained on day 0 of AZD1222 vaccination. These receptors originate from an adult in good health.

The J gene is TRBJ1-1, the V gene TRBV29-1; D possibly corresponds to TRBD1 (5 bases). This CDR3 is 13 amino acids long. The germline CDR1 and CDR2 sequences are SQVTM and ANQGSEA. V lost 6 bases to trimming and J lost 11 bases, with 22 bases between them. The chain's CDR3 is CSVFRDSEIGAFF. As DNA, the CDR3 is TGCAGCGTATTCCGGGACTCCGAAATTGGGGCTTTCTTT. The entire variable domain, with the rest obtained from reference TRBV29-1 and TRBJ1-1, is as follows: SAVISQKPSRDICQRGTSLTIQCQVDSQVTMMFWYRQQPGQSLTLIATANQGSEATYESGFVIDKFPISRPNLTFSTLTVSNMSPEDSSIYLCSVFRDSEIGAFFGQGTRLTVV.

The chain couples TRBV7-9 to TRBJ1-5; 11 nucleotides line up with TRBD1. This CDR3 has 19 residues. CDR1 and CDR2 (germline): SEHNR, FQNEAQ (reference sequence). V lost 5 bases to trimming and J lost 2 bases; unmatched junction nucleotides: 14. The CDR3 is CASSGTGTGGTRGNQPQHF. The CDR3 nucleotides are TGTGCCAGCAGCGGGACCGGGACAGGGGGGACTAGGGGCAATCAGCCCCAGCATTTT.

V usage is TRBV11-2 and J usage is TRBJ2-3; 8 bases are shared with TRBD1. CDR3 size: 15 residues. The V segment lost 5 bases and the J segment 0 bases; nucleotides outside the gene matches: 4. The V gene's germline CDR1 is SGHAT and CDR2 FQNNGV. The CDR3 loop is CASSHRGRSTDTQYF. The CDR3 DNA sequence: TGTGCCAGCAGCCACAGGGGGAGGAGCACAGATACGCAGTATTTT.

This clone has only one observation. The chain combines TRBV19 with TRBJ1-2, with 7 bases fitting TRBD1. The ends lost 3 bases at V and 0 bases at J; junction bases unmatched: 7. There are 16 residues in the CDR3. Germline assignment: CDR1 LNHDA and CDR2 SQIVND (reference sequence). As DNA, the CDR3 is TGTGCCAGTAGTATCGCCTGGGACAGCTCTAACTATGGCTACACCTTC. This gives the protein CASSIAWDSSNYGYTF.

This rearrangement joins TRBV7-8 to TRBJ1-3; D gene unclear. V was shortened by 5 bases and J by 0 bases, with 17 bases between the two germline ends. Germline-derived CDR1 and CDR2 are SGHVS and FQNEAQ. This CDR3 is 17 amino acids long. The CDR3 DNA is TGTGCCAGCAGCCCCTCCCCGGACGGCTACTCTGGAAACACCATATATTTT. Its translation: CASSPSPDGYSGNTIYF.